The next 14 T cell receptor beta chains were all read from a single sample in a study of T cell repertoires and HLA-DP antigens. These TCRs' antigens remain unknown. Sequencing used immunoSEQ multiplex PCR; TCRdb keeps in-frame clones, though not all of them. The table lists some 110,000 clones, about 91% of them singletons, with about 0.27% in the top ten. Sequences were obtained from CD4+ T cells from PBMCs. These receptors were obtained from a young woman in good health and CMV-seronegative.

The chain combines TRBV18 with TRBJ2-7, with TRBD2 as a possible D gene (5 bases). The V and J ends lost 3 bases and 6 bases respectively, with 12 bases between them. CDR3 length equals 13 residues. Germline V gene data show CDR1 as KGHSH and CDR2 as LQKENI. The CDR3 spells CASSPPRVREQYF. CDR3 nucleotides: TGTGCCAGCTCACCCCCGCGGGTTCGCGAGCAGTACTTC. Full variable domain (remainder filled in from reference TRBV18 and TRBJ2-7): NAGVMQNPRHLVRRRGQEARLRCSPMKGHSHVYWYRQLPEEGLKFMVYLQKENIIDESGMPKERFSAEFPKEGPSILRIQQVVRGDSAAYFCASSPPRVREQYFGPGTRLTVT.

The chain has TRBV5-8 and TRBJ2-1; no reliable D call. Germline V gene data show CDR1 as SGHTS and CDR2 as YDEGEE. V lost 4 bases and J lost 4, with 21 bases in between. The CDR3 totals 17 residues. The chain's CDR3 is CASSLGRSWRPYNEQFF. For the CDR3, the DNA is TGTGCCAGCAGCCTTGGTAGGTCGTGGCGGCCGTACAATGAGCAGTTCTTC.

The V call is TRBV15, the J call TRBJ1-5; 8 bases match TRBD1. The CDR3 contains 19 residues. Germline V gene data show CDR1 as LNHNV and CDR2 as YYDKDF (reference sequence). Trimming at V came to 2 bases and at J to 0 bases, leaving 12 bases not matched to a gene. The CDR3, as DNA: TGTGCCACCAGCAGATCCAGGACAGGGAGCTTTTATAGCAATCAGCCCCAGCATTTT. It encodes CATSRSRTGSFYSNQPQHF.

The rearrangement joins TRBV7-9 to TRBJ2-2; D gene uncertain. Germline CDR1 and CDR2: SEHNR and FQNEAQ (reference sequence). The CDR3 has 16 amino acids. Trimming pared 2 bases from V and 1 base from J, leaving 11 bases between. CDR3 in amino acids: CASSLFRLRNTGELFF. The CDR3 DNA sequence: TGTGCCAGCAGCTTATTTCGTTTGAGGAACACCGGGGAGCTGTTTTTT.

The chain employs TRBV6-6 and TRBJ2-7; 7 bases map to TRBD2. CDR1 is MNHNY and CDR2 is SVGAGI in the germline V gene (reference sequence). Trimming removed 7 bases from V and 3 bases from J; junction bases left unmatched: 9. The length of the CDR3 is 14 residues. The CDR3: CASKEGGRNYEQYF. The CDR3 coding sequence is TGTGCCAGCAAAGAGGGCGGGAGAAACTACGAGCAGTACTTC.

In this sample, this clone turned up once. The V call is TRBV2, the J call TRBJ1-4; unclear D gene. CDR3 length: 11 amino acids. V was cut by 9 bases and J by 7 bases, with 9 bases left in between. Germline V gives CDR1 SNHLY, CDR2 FYNNEI. Here the CDR3 reads CARMVGEKLFF. The DNA for the CDR3 is TGTGCCAGGATGGTTGGTGAAAAACTGTTTTTT.

V usage is TRBV7-9 and J usage is TRBJ1-2; the D gene is possibly TRBD1 (5 bases). The CDR3 has 16 amino acids. V was shortened by 1 base and J by 3 bases, with 15 bases between the two germline ends. Germline assignment: CDR1 SEHNR and CDR2 FQNEAQ (reference sequence). The CDR3 is CASSLEPGTFDYGYTF. CDR3 coding DNA: TGTGCCAGCAGCTTAGAGCCAGGGACGTTCGACTATGGCTACACCTTC.

The chain recombines TRBV6-5 with TRBJ1-1; TRBD1 agrees at 10 bases. There are 15 residues in the CDR3. With 4 bases clipped from V and 3 bases from J, the junction kept 5 bases outside the gene matches. From germline, CDR1 is MNHEY and CDR2 SVGAGI. CDR3 sequence: CASSWTGGWDTEAFF. The CDR3 coding sequence is TGTGCCAGCAGTTGGACAGGGGGATGGGACACTGAAGCTTTCTTT.

The rearrangement links TRBV15 to TRBJ2-5, with D possibly matching TRBD2 (6 bases). In germline, CDR1 is LNHNV, CDR2 YYDKDF (reference sequence). V was trimmed by 3 bases and J by 4 bases, leaving 9 bases between them. The CDR3 runs 13 residues. The CDR3: CATSRTRRETQYF. The CDR3 DNA reads as TGTGCCACCAGCAGGACTAGACGAGAGACCCAGTACTTC.

Here the CDR3 DNA reads TGTGCTAGTGGTCTCCACAGGGGGCTAAACAATGAGCAGTTCTTC. This codes for CASGLHRGLNNEQFF. The chain is built from TRBV12-5 and TRBJ2-1, with 9 positions matching TRBD1. The CDR3 sequence is 15 residues long. J lost 5 bases, V lost 5 bases, and 7 bases had no gene match. CDR1 and CDR2 from the germline V gene are LGHNT and FRNRAP.

The table lists this clone with a few counts. This sequence joins TRBV9 and TRBJ2-3; no clear D. The V end was cut by 0 bases, the J end by 2 bases, with 10 bases between. Germline lookup yields CDR1 SGDLS and CDR2 YYNGEE. The CDR3 loop spans 15 amino acids. CDR3 sequence (DNA): TGTGCCAGCAGCGTAGGCGGAGCGTACACAGATACGCAGTATTTT. Amino acid sequence: CASSVGGAYTDTQYF.

The J gene is TRBJ1-1, the V gene TRBV11-3, with D uncertain. Germline V gene lookup returns CDR1 SGHNT and CDR2 YENEEA. The CDR3 totals 13 residues. With 2 bases removed from V and 4 bases from J, the gap between germline ends came to 8 bases. CDR3 DNA sequence: TGTGCCAGCAGCTTACGCCCGGGCACTGAAGCTTTCTTT. Its translation is CASSLRPGTEAFF.

This chain links TRBV9 with TRBJ1-2; D is possibly TRBD1 (5 bases). Germline CDR1 reads SGDLS; CDR2 reads YYNGEE. V was cut by 3 bases and J by 0 bases, with 9 bases left in between. The CDR3 sequence is 14 residues long. The CDR3 sequence: CASSATATNYGYTF. The CDR3 DNA follows: TGTGCCAGCAGCGCGACAGCCACTAACTATGGCTACACCTTC.

The genes are TRBV4-1 and TRBJ2-7; possible D gene TRBD1, 6 bases. Germline V gene data show CDR1 as MGHRA and CDR2 as YSYEKL. V gave up 3 bases and J gave up 2 bases, with 17 bases separating them. The CDR3 runs to 16 residues. The CDR3 DNA follows: TGCGCCAGCAGCCAGGGCCGGGACATGGGCCCCTACGAGCAGTACTTC. Translating it yields CASSQGRDMGPYEQYF.